These T cell receptor beta chains were read from a single sample in a study of T-cell memory formation after mild COVID-19. TCRdb re-called the 5' RACE reads through MiXCR, storing one row per CDR3 protein. The sample holds 150,000 to 200,000 distinct CDR3 sequences, about 14% seen once. The material sequenced was PBMCs or a T cell subset sorted from them (not recorded which). The receptors stem from an adult woman who had mild COVID-19 (a few samples of this study predate the infection). Cell type and time point are not known. The conserved cysteine and the conserved F or W are not part of the CDR3 here.

J: TRBJ2-7
V: TRBV5-1
CDR3: ASSDPGSTYEQY

J: TRBJ2-2
V: TRBV29-1
CDR3: STTDGAGATGELF

J: TRBJ2-7
V: TRBV29-1
CDR3: SVEEAHEVVKQY

J: TRBJ2-6
V: TRBV5-4
CDR3: ASSLLGSTGVSGANVLT

J: TRBJ1-6
V: TRBV4-3
CDR3: ASSQDNRGQRNSPLH

J: TRBJ1-1
V: TRBV7-9
CDR3: ASRRHGNTEAF

J: TRBJ2-7
V: TRBV20-1
CDR3: SARVRRAGAGNEQY

J: TRBJ1-6
V: TRBV30
CDR3: AWTPGGSAAPLH

J: TRBJ2-3
V: TRBV9
CDR3: ASSAASGGFTDTQY

J: TRBJ2-7
V: TRBV4-3
CDR3: ASSQDLGDTPRPYEQY

J: TRBJ2-7
V: TRBV5-1
CDR3: ASSSSYPGVSYEQY

J: TRBJ1-2
V: TRBV25-1
CDR3: ASSPQDSRRGYT

J: TRBJ2-7
V: TRBV4-1
CDR3: ASSQFDRVTYEQY

J: TRBJ2-7
V: TRBV29-1
CDR3: SVGLAGGPRGEQY

J: TRBJ1-2
V: TRBV12-3/TRBV12-4
CDR3: ASSPGDYGYT

J: TRBJ2-3
V: TRBV5-1
CDR3: ASSPTWDTQY

J: TRBJ2-1
V: TRBV11-3
CDR3: ASSLTTGGNEQF

J: TRBJ2-5
V: TRBV6-5
CDR3: ASSYAGTGKETQY

J: TRBJ2-7
V: TRBV7-6
CDR3: ASSFLLAGYEQY

J: TRBJ2-1
V: TRBV7-3
CDR3: ASSTTGDEQF

J: TRBJ2-5
V: TRBV20-1
CDR3: SATLGSSPVETQY

J: TRBJ2-7
V: TRBV9
CDR3: ASSGGGSSYEQY